These 9 T cell receptor beta chains originate from one sample sequenced in a study of CD8+ T cells in alopecia areata. Specified treatment: oral pan-JAK inhibitor, 5-10 mg twice daily. Reverse transcription of extracted RNA yielded cDNA, which provided the sequencing template. Only in-frame clones appear in the TCRdb table, and some are missing; sequencing was by immunoSEQ multiplex PCR. The data contain about 290,000 clones, more than 45% of them seen just once; the ten biggest clones take up about 1.8%. The input for sequencing was CD4+ T cells sorted from blood, taken at week 24, from a patient treated with tofacitinib. The receptors shown here come from a human donor with alopecia areata.

The chain employs TRBV15 and TRBJ2-7, with D hard to call. With 1 base removed from V and 4 bases from J, the gap between germline ends came to 8 bases. In germline, CDR1 is LNHNV, CDR2 YYDKDF (reference sequence). The CDR3 runs 13 residues. DNA of the CDR3: TGTGCCACCAGCAGAGGACGCTTATACGAGCAGTACTTC. It encodes CATSRGRLYEQYF.

The chain couples TRBV4-2 to TRBJ1-5; 8 nucleotides align to TRBD1. The CDR3 length is 12 residues. V lost 6 bases and J lost 5; bases outside the gene matches: 0. Germline-derived CDR1 and CDR2 are LGHNA and YNFKEQ. Here the CDR3 DNA reads TGTGCCAGCAGACAGGGGGATCAGCCCCAGCATTTT. This gives the protein CASRQGDQPQHF.

This chain's CDR3 is CASSVGRGRSREQYF. CDR3 nucleotides: TGTGCCAGCAGCGTAGGGAGGGGGCGTTCCAGGGAGCAGTACTTC. The chain couples TRBV9 to TRBJ2-7, with D perhaps TRBD1 (7 bases). Germline lookup yields CDR1 SGDLS and CDR2 YYNGEE. V lost 0 bases and J lost 7, with 17 bases in between. CDR3 length: 15 amino acids. Variable domain in full (rest from reference TRBV9 and TRBJ2-7): DSGVTQTPKHLITATGQRVTLRCSPRSGDLSVYWYQQSLDQGLQFLIQYYNGEERAKGNILERFSAQQFPDLHSELNLSSLELGDSALYFCASSVGRGRSREQYFGPGTRLTVT.

This clone was detected only once. This same CDR3 is encoded by further DNA sequences in the sample. V and J are TRBV5-1 and TRBJ1-1; D not resolved. Germline V gene data show CDR1 as SGHRS and CDR2 as YFSETQ. V was shortened by 2 bases and J by 0 bases, with 8 bases between the two germline ends. This CDR3 spans 14 amino acids. The DNA of the CDR3 is TGCGCCAGCAGCTTCGGCGGTATGAACACTGAAGCTTTCTTT. It is translated as CASSFGGMNTEAFF.

The chain has TRBV4-3 and TRBJ2-1; D is possibly TRBD2 (6 bases). CDR1 and CDR2 from the germline V gene are LGHNA and YSLEER. V lost 1 base to trimming and J lost 7 bases, with 14 bases between them. This CDR3 is 15 amino acids long. The CDR3 spells CASSQVAGMGNEQFF. In nucleotides, the CDR3 is TGCGCCAGCAGCCAAGTCGCGGGGATGGGTAATGAGCAGTTCTTC.

This clone was detected only a few times. The chain couples TRBV29-1 to TRBJ1-1, with 8 nucleotides matching TRBD1. This CDR3 region has 14 residues. J gave up 0 bases and V 7 bases, and 7 bases lay outside the gene matches. CDR1 is SQVTM, CDR2 ANQGSEA, per germline. CDR3 bases: TGCAGCGCTAACAGGGGGGACTTGAACACTGAAGCTTTCTTT. Its protein is CSANRGDLNTEAFF.

This clone was counted only a few times. Written as DNA, the CDR3 is TGTGCCAGCTCCCCCATGCGGGGGACAGCCGGCAATGAGCAGTTCTTC. This encodes CASSPMRGTAGNEQFF. J is TRBJ2-1 and V is TRBV18, with D possibly being TRBD1 or TRBD2 (7 bases each). V was shortened by 6 bases and J by 6 bases, with 21 bases between the two germline ends. CDR1 KGHSH and CDR2 LQKENI come from the germline V gene. This CDR3 region has 16 residues.

This clone was found a few times. V usage is TRBV29-1 and J usage is TRBJ2-1; TRBD1 agrees at 8 bases. V shed 8 bases, J shed 7 bases, and the junction held 4 bases outside the gene matches. CDR1 is SQVTM and CDR2 is ANQGSEA in the germline V gene. The CDR3 contains 11 residues. CDR3 region: CSKRTGNEQFF. The CDR3 bases are TGCAGCAAAAGGACAGGGAATGAGCAGTTCTTC.

This clone has only one observation. This chain connects TRBV25-1 to TRBJ2-1, with D possibly being TRBD2 (5 bases). The V gene's germline CDR1 is MGHDK and CDR2 SYGVNS. The CDR3 consists of 12 residues. Trimming cost V 0 bases and J 13 bases, with 10 bases left between them. The CDR3 sequence: CASSEYEGIQFF. The CDR3 nucleotides are TGTGCCAGCAGTGAATATGAGGGTATCCAGTTCTTC.